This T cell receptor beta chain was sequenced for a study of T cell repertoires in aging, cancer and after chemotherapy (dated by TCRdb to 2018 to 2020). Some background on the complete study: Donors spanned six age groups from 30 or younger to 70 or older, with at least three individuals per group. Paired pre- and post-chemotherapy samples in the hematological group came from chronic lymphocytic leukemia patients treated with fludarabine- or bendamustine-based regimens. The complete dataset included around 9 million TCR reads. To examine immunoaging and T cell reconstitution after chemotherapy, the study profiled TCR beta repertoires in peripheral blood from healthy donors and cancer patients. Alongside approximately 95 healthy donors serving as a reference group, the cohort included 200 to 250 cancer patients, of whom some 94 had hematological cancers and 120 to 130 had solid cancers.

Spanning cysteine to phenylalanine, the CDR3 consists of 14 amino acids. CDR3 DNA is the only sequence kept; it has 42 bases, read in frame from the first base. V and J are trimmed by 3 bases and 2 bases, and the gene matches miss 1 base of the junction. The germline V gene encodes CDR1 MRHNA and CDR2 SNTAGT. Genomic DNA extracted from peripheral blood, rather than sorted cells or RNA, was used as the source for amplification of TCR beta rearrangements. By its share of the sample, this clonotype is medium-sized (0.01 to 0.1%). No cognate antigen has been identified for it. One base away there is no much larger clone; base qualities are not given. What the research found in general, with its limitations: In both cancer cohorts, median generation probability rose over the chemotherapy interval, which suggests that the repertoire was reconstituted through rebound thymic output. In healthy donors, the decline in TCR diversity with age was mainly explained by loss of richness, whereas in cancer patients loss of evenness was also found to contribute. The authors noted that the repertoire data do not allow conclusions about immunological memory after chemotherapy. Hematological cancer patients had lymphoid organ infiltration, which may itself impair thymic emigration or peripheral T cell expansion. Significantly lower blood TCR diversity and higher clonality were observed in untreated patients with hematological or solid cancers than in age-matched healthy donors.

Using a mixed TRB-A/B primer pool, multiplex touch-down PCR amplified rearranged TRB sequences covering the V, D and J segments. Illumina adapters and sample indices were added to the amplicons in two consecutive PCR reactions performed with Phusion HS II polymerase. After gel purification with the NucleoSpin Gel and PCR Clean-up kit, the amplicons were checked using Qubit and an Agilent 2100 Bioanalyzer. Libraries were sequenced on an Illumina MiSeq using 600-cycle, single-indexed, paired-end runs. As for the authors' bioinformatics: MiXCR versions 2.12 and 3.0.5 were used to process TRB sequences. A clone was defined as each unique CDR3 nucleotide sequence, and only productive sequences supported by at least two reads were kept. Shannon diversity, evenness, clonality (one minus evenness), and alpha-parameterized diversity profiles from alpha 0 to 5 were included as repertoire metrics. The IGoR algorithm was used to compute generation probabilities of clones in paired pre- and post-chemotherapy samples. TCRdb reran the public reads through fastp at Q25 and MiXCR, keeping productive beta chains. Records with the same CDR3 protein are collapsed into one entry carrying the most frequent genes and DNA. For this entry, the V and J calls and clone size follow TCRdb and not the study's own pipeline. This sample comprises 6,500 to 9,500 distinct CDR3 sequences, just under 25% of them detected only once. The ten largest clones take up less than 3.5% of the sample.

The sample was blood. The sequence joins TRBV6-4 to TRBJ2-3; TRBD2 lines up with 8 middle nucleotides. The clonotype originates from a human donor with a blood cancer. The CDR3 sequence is CASSEAGDTDTQYF. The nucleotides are TGTGCCAGCAGTGAAGCGGGGGACACAGATACGCAGTATTTT.